The 12 T cell receptor beta chains given below trace back to one sample, sequenced in a study of Tregs in tolerant kidney transplant recipients. Recipients received nonmyeloablative bone marrow transplants from related graft donors, with transient mixed chimerism. TCRdb keeps only in-frame clones here, not all; method: immunoSEQ multiplex PCR. The data show 90,000 or so clones, with approximately 93% seen just once and 1.5% to 2% held by the top ten. The sequences come from CD4+ T cells from blood (PBMCs), collected 12 months after the transplant. These TCRs come from a human patient who received a combined kidney and bone marrow transplant. The graft donor may be the source of some T cells.

The chain combines TRBV11-1 with TRBJ1-1, with a weak D call TRBD1 (5 bases). The germline V gene encodes CDR1 SGHAT and CDR2 FQDESV (reference sequence). V was clipped by 6 bases and J by 2 bases, with 10 bases between them. This CDR3 is built from 13 residues. The CDR3 loop reads CASSLDRNTEAFF. The CDR3 DNA follows: TGTGCCAGCAGTCTCGACAGAAACACTGAAGCTTTCTTT. Drawing the rest from reference TRBV11-1 and TRBJ1-1, the complete variable domain is EAEVAQSPRYKITEKSQAVAFWCDPISGHATLYWYRQILGQGPELLVQFQDESVVDDSQLPKDRFSAERLKGVDSTLKIQPAELGDSAMYLCASSLDRNTEAFFGQGTRLTVV.

This chain links TRBV10-1 with TRBJ2-7; the match to TRBD1 covers 8 bases. CDR3 length equals 15 residues. The junction had 12 bases not matched to a gene; V was cut back by 7 bases and J by 4 bases. Per the germline V gene, CDR1 is WNHNN and CDR2 is SYGVQD (reference sequence). CDR3 loop: CASTVQDREQYEQYF. The CDR3 DNA follows: TGCGCCAGCACCGTACAGGACAGGGAGCAGTACGAGCAGTACTTC.

This clone has only one observation. The chain carries TRBV7-9 and TRBJ2-1; 13 bases line up with TRBD2. The V gene end was trimmed by 2 bases and the J gene end by 6 bases; junction bases not matched to a gene: 4. Germline CDR1 reads SEHNR; CDR2 reads FQNEAQ (reference sequence). This CDR3 contains 16 residues. The CDR3 reads CASSLITSGGANEQFF. The CDR3 DNA reads as TGTGCCAGCAGCTTAATAACTAGCGGGGGGGCCAATGAGCAGTTCTTC.

The rearrangement uses TRBV6-6 and TRBJ2-2, with D uncertain. Trimming left V 7 bases short and J 2 bases short, with 8 bases between. Germline-derived CDR1 and CDR2 are MNHNY and SVGAGI (reference sequence). This CDR3 is built from 13 residues. Here the CDR3 DNA reads TGTGCCAGCAAGATCAGTAACACCGGGGAGCTGTTTTTT. Protein sequence: CASKISNTGELFF.

The chain recombines TRBV10-3 with TRBJ2-3; 9 bases agree with TRBD2. This CDR3 spans 15 amino acids. V dropped 2 bases and J dropped 2; count of bases not matched to a gene: 2. Per germline, CDR1 ENHRY and CDR2 SYGVKD. This CDR3 reads CAISESGGFTDTQYF. In DNA form, the CDR3 reads TGTGCCATCAGTGAGAGCGGGGGGTTCACAGATACGCAGTATTTT.

This clone appeared once. The CDR3 loop is CASSRTFGSEQYF. The CDR3, as DNA: TGTGCCAGCAGCCGTACCTTTGGCAGCGAGCAGTACTTC. The chain links TRBV7-9 to TRBJ2-7, with D hard to call. The CDR3 runs to 13 residues. Trimming shortened V by 5 bases and J by 6 bases, and 14 bases separated the two germline ends. In germline, CDR1 is SEHNR, CDR2 FQNEAQ (reference sequence).

This clone was recorded only once. This rearrangement joins TRBV27 to TRBJ2-5, with 7 bases matching TRBD1. The CDR3 extends over 13 amino acids. The V segment lost 10 bases and the J segment 3 bases; nucleotides outside the gene matches: 8. CDR1 is MNHEY and CDR2 is SMNVEV in the germline V gene (reference sequence). CDR3 nucleotide sequence: TGTGCCACCAAGAGGGGGCGCGAAGAGACCCAGTACTTC. Translation gives CATKRGREETQYF.

J is TRBJ2-5 and V is TRBV18; TRBD1 aligns across 7 bases. V gave up 5 bases and J gave up 0 bases; unmatched junction bases: 9. CDR3 length equals 16 residues. Germline CDR1 is KGHSH and CDR2 is LQKENI. The CDR3: CASSSETGIDQETQYF. The CDR3 nucleotides are TGTGCCAGCTCATCCGAGACAGGGATCGACCAAGAGACCCAGTACTTC.

The chain is built from TRBV7-9 and TRBJ1-2; D possibly corresponds to TRBD1 (6 bases). The germline V and J ends were trimmed by 5 bases and 8 bases, with 24 bases remaining between them. The CDR3 extends over 16 amino acids. Germline V gene sequence: CDR1 SEHNR, CDR2 FQNEAQ (reference sequence). The CDR3 DNA follows: TGTGCCAGCAGCCGAGAGAGCAGACAGGCCATCGGAGGCTACACCTTC. Its protein is CASSRESRQAIGGYTF.

The V gene is TRBV27, the J gene TRBJ1-3; maybe TRBD1 (5 bases). CDR3 length: 13 amino acids. CDR1 is MNHEY and CDR2 is SMNVEV in the germline V gene (reference sequence). Trimming stripped 5 bases from V and 7 bases from J, with 12 bases between. CDR3 sequence (DNA): TGTGCCAGCAGTCGATTGGGGGGGAACACCATATATTTT. Protein sequence: CASSRLGGNTIYF.

The rearrangement joins TRBV11-2 to TRBJ2-1, with TRBD2 matching 14 bases. The CDR3 contains 15 residues. Germline CDR1 is SGHAT and CDR2 is FQNNGV. With 4 bases clipped from V and 6 bases from J, the junction kept 2 bases outside the gene matches. CDR3 DNA: TGTGCCAGCAGCTCGACTAGCGGGAGGGCCAATGAGCAGTTCTTC. Its translation: CASSSTSGRANEQFF.

The chain uses TRBV5-4 and TRBJ2-4; D remains ambiguous. Trimming cost V 1 base and J 9 bases, with 14 bases left between them. CDR1 SGHNT and CDR2 YYREEE come from the germline V gene (reference sequence). The CDR3 has 14 amino acids. As DNA, the CDR3 is TGTGCCAGCAGCTTGTGGTCCGGCACGGGCATTCAGTACTTC. Protein sequence: CASSLWSGTGIQYF.